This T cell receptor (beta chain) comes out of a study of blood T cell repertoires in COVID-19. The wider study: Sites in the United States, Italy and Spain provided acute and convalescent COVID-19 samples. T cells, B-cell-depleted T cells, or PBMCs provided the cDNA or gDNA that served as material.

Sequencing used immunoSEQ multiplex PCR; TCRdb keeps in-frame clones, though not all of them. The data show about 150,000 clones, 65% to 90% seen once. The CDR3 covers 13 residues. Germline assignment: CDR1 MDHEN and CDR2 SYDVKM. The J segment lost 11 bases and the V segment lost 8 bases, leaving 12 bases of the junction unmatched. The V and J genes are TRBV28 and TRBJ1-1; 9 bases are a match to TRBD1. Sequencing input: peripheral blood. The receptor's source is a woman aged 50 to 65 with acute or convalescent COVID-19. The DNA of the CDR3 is TGTGCCAGCTTTAGACAGGGGGAACGTACGGCTTTCTTT. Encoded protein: CASFRQGERTAFF.